These T cell receptor beta chains were read from a single sample in a study of T-cell memory formation after mild COVID-19. TCRdb ran MiXCR on the 5' RACE reads and lists one entry per CDR3 protein. The data show about 58,000 distinct CDR3 sequences, roughly a quarter seen once. The sequencing sample was made of PBMCs or a T cell subset sorted from them (not recorded which). All receptors come from a young man who had mild COVID-19 (a few samples of this study predate the infection). Cell type and time point are not known. Both conserved end residues are part of each CDR3. The D gene is left open where the match is weak. Not every row has a clone size; where given, it reads once, few, many or a size class.

>TRBV6-4|.|.|TRBJ2-2
CASSDSSTGELFFF
.
>TRBV2|TRBD1|.|TRBJ1-2
CASSFRDSFNYGYTF
TGTGCCAGCAGTTTCCGGGACAGTTTTAACTATGGCTACACCTTC
>TRBV6-2/TRBV6-3|.|.|TRBJ2-2
CASSYLGSNTGELFF
TGTGCCAGCAGTTACCTGGGGTCGAACACCGGGGAGCTGTTTTTT
>TRBV5-5|.|.|TRBJ1-5
CASSLGYGNQPQHF
TGTGCCAGCAGCTTAGGGTACGGCAATCAGCCCCAGCATTTT
>TRBV10-3|.|.|TRBJ2-7
CAISVSDITYEQYF
TGTGCCATCAGTGTATCGGACATCACCTACGAGCAGTACTTC
>TRBV6-5|.|.|TRBJ2-1
CASSYGSEQFF
TGTGCCAGCAGCTATGGGAGTGAGCAGTTCTTC
>TRBV7-3|.|few|TRBJ2-1
CASSFTGGHEQFF
TGTGCCAGCAGCTTCACTGGGGGACATGAGCAGTTCTTC
>TRBV6-5|.|many|TRBJ2-3
CASSSIEYTQYF
TGTGCCAGCAGTTCGATTGAGTATACGCAGTATTTT
>TRBV7-6|TRBD2|few|TRBJ2-7
CASKRAGASYEQYF
TGTGCCAGCAAAAGAGCGGGGGCCTCCTACGAGCAGTACTTC
>TRBV6-2/TRBV6-3|.|few|TRBJ1-2
CASSPTAPGGYTF
TGTGCCAGCAGCCCGACAGCTCCTGGAGGCTACACCTTC
>TRBV6-1|TRBD1|.|TRBJ1-5
CAIRDSYSNQPQHF
TGTGCCATCCGGGACAGCTATAGCAATCAGCCCCAGCATTTT
>TRBV3-1|TRBD2|.|TRBJ2-1
CASSRLLAGGRNEQFF
TGTGCCAGCAGCCGATTACTAGCGGGGGGCCGGAATGAGCAGTTCTTC
>TRBV7-9|.|.|TRBJ2-7
CASSPSDYEQYF
TGTGCCAGCAGCCCCTCTGACTACGAGCAGTACTTC
>TRBV20-1|TRBD2|.|TRBJ2-2
CSASELAVLANTGELFF
TGCAGTGCTAGTGAACTAGCGGTACTTGCGAACACCGGGGAGCTGTTTTTT
>TRBV7-8|TRBD2|few|TRBJ2-1
CASSLETSGGESSYNEQFF
TGTGCCAGCAGCTTAGAGACTAGCGGGGGGGAAAGCTCCTACAATGAGCAGTTCTTC
>TRBV29-1|.|many|TRBJ2-6
CSVALGMKVSGANVLTF
TGCAGCGTTGCTTTAGGAATGAAGGTCTCTGGGGCCAACGTCCTGACTTTC
>TRBV20-1|.|few|TRBJ2-3
CSARSGYTDTQYF
TGCAGTGCTAGGTCAGGCTACACAGATACGCAGTATTTT
>TRBV27|.|few|TRBJ2-2
CASSFGLAGELFF
TGTGCCAGCAGTTTCGGGTTGGCCGGGGAGCTGTTTTTT
>TRBV12-3/TRBV12-4|TRBD1|few|TRBJ2-7
CASSGTGDEQYF
TGTGCCAGCAGCGGGACAGGGGACGAGCAGTACTTC
>TRBV3-1|.|few|TRBJ1-2
CASRGVAGYGYTF
TGTGCCAGCCGGGGGGTGGCGGGCTATGGCTACACCTTC
>TRBV4-1|.|.|TRBJ2-1
CASSPNTEQFF
TGCGCCAGCAGCCCGAACACCGAGCAGTTCTTC
>TRBV20-1|.|few|TRBJ2-5
CSASSPGGGETQYF
TGCAGTGCTAGTTCCCCGGGGGGCGGAGAGACCCAGTACTTC
>TRBV20-1|.|.|TRBJ2-7
CSAAQGYSYEQYF
TGCAGTGCCGCACAGGGATATTCCTACGAGCAGTACTTC
>TRBV4-1|TRBD1|few|TRBJ2-2
CASSQRTGGTGELFF
TGCGCCAGCAGCCAGAGGACAGGGGGCACCGGGGAGCTGTTTTTT